The clone carrying this T cell receptor beta chain was counted only a few times. V dropped 10 bases and J dropped 3; count of bases not matched to a gene: 11. Germline assignment: CDR1 LNHDA and CDR2 SQIVND (reference sequence). The CDR3 loop spans 15 amino acids. Amplified TCR beta CDR3 regions derived from RNA transcripts. HTBI primers drove first-round RT-PCR of the TCR CDR3. Using its own MiXCR run on the multiplex PCR reads, TCRdb lists one record per CDR3 protein. The profile shows 250,000 to 300,000 distinct CDR3 sequences, about an eighth of them singletons. This entry belongs to a study of T cells in Graves' hyperthyroidism and ophthalmopathy.

This clonotype was sampled from a woman younger than 45 with Graves' hyperthyroidism that later progressed to Graves' ophthalmopathy. This chain links TRBV19 with TRBJ2-2, with 7 bases lining up with TRBD1. What was sequenced was blood. The CDR3 protein is CATRRGSEDTGELFF. Here the CDR3 DNA reads TGTGCCACACGCAGGGGGTCTGAGGACACCGGGGAGCTGTTTTTT.